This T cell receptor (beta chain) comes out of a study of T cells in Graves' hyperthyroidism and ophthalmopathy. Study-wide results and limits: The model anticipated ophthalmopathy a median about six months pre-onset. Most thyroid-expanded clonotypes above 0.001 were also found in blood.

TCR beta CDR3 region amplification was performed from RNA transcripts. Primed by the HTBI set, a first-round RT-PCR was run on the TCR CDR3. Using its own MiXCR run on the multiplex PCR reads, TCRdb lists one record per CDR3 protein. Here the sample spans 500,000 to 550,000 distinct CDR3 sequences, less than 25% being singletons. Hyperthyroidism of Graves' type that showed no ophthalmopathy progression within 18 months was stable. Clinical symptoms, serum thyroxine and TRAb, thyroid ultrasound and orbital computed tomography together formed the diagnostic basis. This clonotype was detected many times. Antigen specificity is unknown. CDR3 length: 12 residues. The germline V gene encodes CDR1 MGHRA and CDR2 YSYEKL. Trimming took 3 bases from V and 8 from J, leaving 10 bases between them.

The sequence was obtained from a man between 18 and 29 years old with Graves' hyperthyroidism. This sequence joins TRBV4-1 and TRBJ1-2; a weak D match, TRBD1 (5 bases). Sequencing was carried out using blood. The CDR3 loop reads CASSHQGGGYTF. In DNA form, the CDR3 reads TGCGCCAGCAGCCATCAGGGAGGAGGCTACACCTTC.